This T cell receptor (beta chain) comes out of a study of cytomegalovirus exposure and HLA in healthy donors. Study conclusions and caveats: Researchers reported that a few CMV-associated chains were confirmed in vitro as CMV antigen-specific.

Germline lookup yields CDR1 MNHEY and CDR2 SMNVEV (reference sequence). The CDR3 is 14 residues long. V gave up 8 bases and J gave up 4 bases, with 18 bases separating them. In this sample, this clone turned up a few times. The antigen remains undetermined. The PCR ran on 60 Vbeta and 13 Jbeta primers. Using immunoSEQ multiplex PCR, the repertoire was profiled, and TCRdb retains in-frame clones only, with some absent. This sample has some 200,000 clones, with roughly 9.5% found just once. At the time of sampling, donors were nominally healthy, though unrecorded immune exposures were likely. This TCR was sampled from a woman in her 30s in good health and CMV-seropositive. The chain has TRBV27 and TRBJ2-7, with TRBD2 as a possible D gene (5 bases). The material sequenced was PBMCs. This chain's CDR3 is CASQRGSGGYEQYF. The CDR3 nucleotides read TGTGCCAGCCAGAGAGGGAGCGGAGGTTACGAGCAGTACTTC.